Sequencing of this T cell receptor beta chain was carried out in a study of T cell responses to AZD1222 COVID-19 vaccine. In the study overall: Whether given at about 4 or about 12 weeks, second doses were pooled.

Generated by immunoSEQ multiplex PCR, the TCRdb table keeps only in-frame clones and is missing some. The sample includes about 74,000 clones, approximately 90% of them seen just once. The table lists this clone with a count of one. Its target is unknown. This CDR3 spans 15 amino acids. The V and J ends lost 5 bases and 5 bases, in that order; junction bases with no gene match: 10. Germline values: CDR1 LNHDA, CDR2 SQIVND (reference sequence). Study observations and caveats: Donors, mostly white British, included more females; clonal diversity was possibly underestimated. Rises in breadth and depth of Spike-specific TCRs came after two AZD1222 doses.

The clonotype originates from an adult in good health. V gene TRBV19 combines with J gene TRBJ1-1, with 8 bases that match TRBD1. This specimen consisted of peripheral blood, obtained on day 0 of AZD1222 vaccination. CDR3 loop: CASSAPQGAKTEAFF. CDR3 sequence (DNA): TGTGCCAGTAGTGCGCCTCAGGGGGCGAAGACTGAAGCTTTCTTT.